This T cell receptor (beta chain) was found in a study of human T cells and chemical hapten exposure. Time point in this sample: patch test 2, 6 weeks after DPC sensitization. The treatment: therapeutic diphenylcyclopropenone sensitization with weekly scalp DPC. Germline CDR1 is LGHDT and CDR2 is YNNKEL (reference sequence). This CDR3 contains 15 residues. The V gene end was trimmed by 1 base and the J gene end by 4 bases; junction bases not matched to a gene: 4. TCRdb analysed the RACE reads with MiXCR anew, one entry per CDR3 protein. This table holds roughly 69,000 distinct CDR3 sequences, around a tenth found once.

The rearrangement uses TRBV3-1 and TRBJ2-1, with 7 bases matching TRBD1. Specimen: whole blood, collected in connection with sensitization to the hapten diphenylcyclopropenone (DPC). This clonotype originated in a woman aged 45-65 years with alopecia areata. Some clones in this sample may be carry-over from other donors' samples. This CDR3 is CASSQAGTEYNEQFF. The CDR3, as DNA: TGTGCCAGCAGCCAAGCCGGGACAGAATACAATGAGCAGTTCTTC.